This TCR beta chain came from a study of shared T cell receptors in the human thymus (dated by TCRdb to the early 2020s). For the study in its entirety: The study investigated the way shared, self-reactive T-cell receptor alpha chains are produced in the human thymus.

Points on this clone: The antigen it binds to is not known. The input lacks base qualities; no much larger clone sits a single base away.

Measured from the cysteine to the phenylalanine, the CDR3 is 17 residues long. The CDR3 DNA has 51 bases and is translated from base 1. V is cut back by 5 bases and J by 0 bases, with 10 bases in the junction unmatched. The germline V gene (reference sequence) sets CDR1 to SEHNR and CDR2 to FQNEAQ. The library came from the immunoSEQ multiplex PCR assay. Imported from immuneACCESS, the table was reduced by TCRdb to in-frame sequences with V and J called. These copies leave out some clones; in studies compared against another copy, an unresolved V gene accounts for under half, and the cause of the remainder is not known. The sample data list about 610,000 clones, and more than 75% of these were observed just once. 0.0095% to 0.012% of the sample is held by the ten biggest clonotypes. Another study also made use of these data, one on human thymus T cells. The second study's authors report: The donors were immunologically healthy infants in Finland who had open corrective cardiac surgery for congenital heart defects. Thymus tissue was collected as surgical resects that were removed during corrective cardiac surgery. Both the thymic and the peripheral blood repertoires appeared to show biased V and J gene segment usage. The related research found that thymic TCR repertoires overlapped highly between unrelated individuals. The study described the TCR alpha and beta repertoires in under ten infant thymus samples and four matching peripheral blood samples. Donor ages ranged from roughly 6 to 244 days, and the cohort comprised roughly 6 male and a couple of female infants. Thymocytes were mechanically released from the tissue and were stored as pellets of about 8.5-31 million cells at -70 degrees C. Genomic DNA was extracted from frozen cell pellets with a QIAsymphony instrument. The immunoSEQ multiplex PCR assay was used to amplify the TCRB and TCRAD loci from a standardized amount of quality-controlled genomic DNA. The amplicons covered the V(D)J region and were long enough to include the CDR3 and to identify the V and J genes. Amplicon sequencing was performed on an Illumina platform through the commercial immunoSEQ service. Corrections for primer bias and sequencing errors followed previously described methods, while TCRAD and TCRB definitions were based on the IMGT database. Repertoires were analysed with immunoSEQ Analyzer 3.0 and VDJTools, covering basic statistics, V/J segment usage, diversity estimates, rarefaction and pairwise overlap. Chao1, ChaoE, Efron-Thisted, Shannon and inverse Simpson indices were used to estimate diversity, which was also estimated on datasets down-sampled to the smallest sample. Repertoire overlap was assessed by strict matching of CDR3 nucleotide sequence, V gene and J gene, and clustering was done by Jaccard-based multidimensional scaling. On average, around 780,000 unique TCRB clonotypes were obtained from thymus samples, compared with some 84,000 from blood samples.

The V gene is TRBV7-9 and the J gene is TRBJ2-3; TRBD2 fits 8 bases in the junction. The sample was thymocytes. This TCR came from a boy less than two years old with a congenital heart defect. Donor details come from another sample of the same person, matched by shared clones. Here is the DNA: TGTGCCAGCAGCCCACCCGGGACTAGAACTAGCACAGATACGCAGTATTTT. The resulting protein is CASSPPGTRTSTDTQYF.